The next 11 T cell receptor beta chains were all read from a single sample in a study of a mutant IDH1 vaccine in newly diagnosed glioma (dated by TCRdb to 2020 to 2022). Libraries were prepared through the immunoSEQ multiplex PCR assay. The table comes from immuneACCESS by way of TCRdb, which keeps in-frame sequences with V and J called. Part of the clones is missing from these tables; in studies checked, under half for an unresolved V gene and the rest for unknown reasons. This sample comprises approximately 39,000 clones, about four fifths of them detected only once. About 5.2% of the sample comes from the top ten. Per the publication, the time point label means: week 23, last vaccination. Every vaccine dose consisted of 300 ug of a 20-mer mutant IDH1 peptide in Montanide, administered subcutaneously together with topical imiquimod. These receptors are not linked to any known antigen. Sequenced material: PBMCs, taken from a glioma patient whose treatment included an IDH1 peptide vaccine. The receptors derive from a middle-aged man with glioma.

The chain has TRBV19 and TRBJ2-3; 8 bases are a match to TRBD1. This CDR3 has 15 amino acids. The germline V gene encodes CDR1 LNHDA and CDR2 SQIVND (reference sequence). The J segment lost 1 base and the V segment lost 8 bases, leaving 8 bases of the junction unmatched. CDR3 protein: CASSDRGYGTDTQYF. The CDR3 region has the DNA TGTGCCAGTTCTGACAGGGGATATGGCACAGATACGCAGTATTTT.

The chain uses TRBV4-1 and TRBJ2-3, with 7 nucleotides matching TRBD1. The CDR3 runs 15 residues. CDR1 MGHRA and CDR2 YSYEKL come from the germline V gene. Unmatched junction bases numbered 7, after V lost 1 base and J lost 6 bases. CDR3 sequence reads: CASSQGDSPRDTQYF. The CDR3 DNA reads as TGCGCCAGCAGCCAAGGGGACAGTCCTCGGGATACGCAGTATTTT.

The V gene is TRBV28, the J gene TRBJ1-1, with unresolved D. The CDR3 contains 15 residues. V lost 6 bases to trimming and J lost 0 bases, with 14 bases between them. Germline V lookup: CDR1 MDHEN, CDR2 SYDVKM. The CDR3 loop reads CASSPSAQMNTEAFF. In DNA form, the CDR3 reads TGTGCCAGCAGCCCCTCGGCACAGATGAACACTGAAGCTTTCTTT. Full variable domain (rest looked up from reference TRBV28 and TRBJ1-1): DVKVTQSSRYLVKRTGEKVFLECVQDMDHENMFWYRQDPGLGLRLIYFSYDVKMKEKGDIPEGYSVSREKKERFSLILESASTNQTSMYLCASSPSAQMNTEAFFGQGTRLTVV.

This chain links TRBV11-2 with TRBJ2-5; possibly TRBD1 for D (6 bases). TRBJ2-7 explains the end of the DNA better; the J call may be wrong. Germline CDR1 reads SGHAT; CDR2 reads FQNNGV. The CDR3 contains 19 residues. This chain's CDR3 is CASSLDPLVTGWDTYEQYF. Here the CDR3 DNA reads TGTGCCAGCAGCTTAGATCCCCTAGTTACAGGGTGGGATACCTACGAGCAGTACTTC.

The V gene is TRBV29-1, the J gene TRBJ2-3, with D possibly TRBD1 on 6 matching bases. The germline V and J ends were trimmed by 6 bases and 4 bases, with 11 bases remaining between them. The germline V gene has CDR1 SQVTM and CDR2 ANQGSEA. The CDR3 runs 12 residues. The CDR3 spells CSVDTGSDTQYF. CDR3 DNA sequence: TGCAGCGTCGACACAGGGTCAGATACGCAGTATTTT.

The chain recombines TRBV5-1 with TRBJ2-6; 9 nucleotides align to TRBD1. Looked up from germline, CDR1 is SGHRS and CDR2 is YFSETQ. With 4 bases clipped from V and 3 bases from J, the junction kept 5 bases outside the gene matches. CDR3 length equals 16 residues. The CDR3 sequence: CASSGTGWFGANVLTF. In DNA form, the CDR3 reads TGCGCCAGCAGCGGGACAGGGTGGTTTGGGGCCAACGTCCTGACTTTC.

This clone came up a few times. The rearrangement joins TRBV1 to TRBJ1-2; whether TRBD1, the table's D call, matches the DNA was not checked. TRBV1 counts as a pseudogene. The length of the CDR3 is 13 residues. CDR3 in DNA: TGCACCAGCAGCCTCGGCCGACAGGGTGGCTACACCTTC. It yields the protein CTSSLGRQGGYTF.

This clone is medium-sized within its sample. This sample also contains other DNA sequences that code for the same CDR3. The genes are TRBV18 and TRBJ1-1, with D possibly being TRBD1 (6 bases). The CDR3 has 15 amino acids. Germline V gene data show CDR1 as KGHSH and CDR2 as LQKENI. V gave up 3 bases and J gave up 5 bases, with 16 bases separating them. The CDR3 DNA sequence: TGTGCCAGCTCACCGGGACGGGGGGCAAGGACTGAAGCTTTCTTT. This gives the protein CASSPGRGARTEAFF.

This clone was counted between two and nine times. The V gene is TRBV30, the J gene TRBJ1-5; D remains ambiguous. The CDR3 sequence is 15 residues long. Trimming cost V 2 bases and J 3 bases, with 14 bases left between them. Germline V gene lookup returns CDR1 GTSNPN and CDR2 SVGIG (reference sequence). CDR3 nucleotides: TGTGCCTGGAGTACCGGAACTGGGGTCAATCAGCCCCAGCATTTT. Translating gives CAWSTGTGVNQPQHF. The whole variable domain, filled in from reference TRBV30 and TRBJ1-5, reads SQTIHQWPATLVQPVGSPLSLECTVEGTSNPNLYWYRQAAGRGLQLLFYSVGIGQISSEVPQNLSASRPQDRQFILSSKKLLLSDSGFYLCAWSTGTGVNQPQHFGDGTRLSIL.

V and J are TRBV7-2 and TRBJ2-2, with 14 bases identical to TRBD2. V was clipped by 4 bases and J by 7 bases; unmatched bases: 5. Germline V CDR1 and CDR2: SGHTA, FQGNSA. The CDR3 extends over 16 amino acids. DNA for the CDR3: TGTGCCAGCAGCTCGACTAGCGGGAGGGCCGGCGGGGAGCTGTTTTTT. Its protein is CASSSTSGRAGGELFF.

The V call is TRBV19, the J call TRBJ2-7; possible D gene TRBD2, 5 bases. Deletions cut 6 bases from V and 5 bases from J, with 23 bases between. CDR1 is LNHDA, CDR2 SQIVND, per germline (reference sequence). The CDR3 spans 16 residues. The CDR3 loop reads CASSPHLGQAGDEQYF. The CDR3 coding sequence is TGTGCCAGTAGCCCGCACCTTGGGCAGGCGGGCGACGAGCAGTACTTC. Complete variable domain (other parts from reference TRBV19 and TRBJ2-7): DGGITQSPKYLFRKEGQNVTLSCEQNLNHDAMYWYRQDPGQGLRLIYYSQIVNDFQKGDIAEGYSVSREKKESFPLTVTSAQKNPTAFYLCASSPHLGQAGDEQYFGPGTRLTVT.